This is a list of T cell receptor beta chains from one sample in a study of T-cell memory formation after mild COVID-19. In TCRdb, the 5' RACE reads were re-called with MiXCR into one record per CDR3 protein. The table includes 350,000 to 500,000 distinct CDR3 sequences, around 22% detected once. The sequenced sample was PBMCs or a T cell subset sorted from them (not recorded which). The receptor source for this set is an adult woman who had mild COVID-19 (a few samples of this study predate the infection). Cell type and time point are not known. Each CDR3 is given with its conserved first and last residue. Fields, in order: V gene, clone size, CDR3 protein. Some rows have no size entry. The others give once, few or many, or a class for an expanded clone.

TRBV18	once	CASPPRGRTDTQYF
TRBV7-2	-	CASSLNRGGNTIYF
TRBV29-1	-	CSVFDGTDTQYF
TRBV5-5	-	CASSPGLALNTQYF
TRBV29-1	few	CSYLGSYTGELFF
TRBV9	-	CASSVGDRVHEQYF
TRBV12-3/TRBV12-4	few	CASSGGLAGLRGQYF
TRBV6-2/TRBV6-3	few	CASTRSGSKETQYF
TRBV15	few	CATSGGTGGYYGYTF
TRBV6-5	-	CASRTTRTGSYEQYF
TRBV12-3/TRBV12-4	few	CASSIGDQPQHF
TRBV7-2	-	CASSTGVRGTDTQYF
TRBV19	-	CASSPLGAYEQYF
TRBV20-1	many	CSASGGADYNEQFF
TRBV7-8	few	CASSLARRGDGNQPQHF
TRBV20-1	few	CSARDPSRETQYF
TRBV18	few	CASSPTVNEQFF
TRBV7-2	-	CASSPTGDGQETQYF